Presented here are 20 T cell receptor beta chains from one specimen sequenced in a study of T cell repertoires in cytomegalovirus infection. TCRdb independently ran MiXCR on the reads; one entry per CDR3 protein. The table lists around 740,000 distinct CDR3 sequences, roughly 36% of them singletons. Source material: PBMCs. All receptors derive from a human donor in good health (CMV status not recorded). Some clones in this sample may be carry-over from other donors' samples.

This clonotype was picked up a small number of times. This sequence joins TRBV15 and TRBJ1-5; 7 bases match TRBD1. CDR3 length equals 14 residues. V shed 6 bases, J shed 5 bases, and the junction held 7 bases outside the gene matches. Germline V gene lookup returns CDR1 LNHNV and CDR2 YYDKDF (reference sequence). This CDR3 is CATSPDRRDQPQHF. The CDR3 coding sequence is TGTGCCACCAGTCCGGACAGGCGGGATCAGCCCCAGCATTTT.

This rearrangement joins TRBV7-9 to TRBJ2-3, with TRBD2 matching 7 bases. CDR1 is SEHNR and CDR2 is FQNEAQ in the germline V gene (reference sequence). The CDR3 length is 15 residues. With 1 base clipped from V and 5 bases from J, the junction kept 6 bases outside the gene matches. CDR3 sequence: CASSLVAGDKDTQYF. CDR3 DNA sequence: TGTGCCAGCAGCTTAGTGGCGGGAGATAAAGATACGCAGTATTTT.

This clonotype has ten or more counts. The chain employs TRBV7-9 and TRBJ1-4, with D tentatively TRBD1 (5 bases). V lost 7 bases and J 5 bases, leaving 14 bases between the germline ends. From germline, CDR1 is SEHNR and CDR2 FQNEAQ (reference sequence). The CDR3 covers 14 residues. This CDR3 is CASTNRDSNEKLFF. CDR3 nucleotides: TGTGCCAGCACCAACCGGGACTCGAATGAAAAACTGTTTTTT.

This clonotype was recorded at least ten times. The chain links TRBV7-3 to TRBJ1-1, with 8 bases identical to TRBD1. Germline assignment: CDR1 SGHTA and CDR2 FQGTGA. The CDR3 consists of 14 residues. The J segment lost 4 bases and the V segment lost 4 bases, leaving 5 bases of the junction unmatched. The CDR3 loop is CASSSTGGGTEAFF. The CDR3 bases are TGTGCCAGCAGCTCCACAGGGGGTGGCACTGAAGCTTTCTTT.

This clonotype showed up just a few times. CDR3 nucleotides: TGTGCCATCAGTGAGACGGGAAACCCCACAGATACGCAGTATTTT. This translates into CAISETGNPTDTQYF. This sequence joins TRBV10-3 and TRBJ2-3; possible D gene TRBD2, 5 bases. Germline V gene sequence: CDR1 ENHRY, CDR2 SYGVKD. Trimming left V 2 bases short and J 2 bases short, with 11 bases between. CDR3 length equals 15 residues.

The chain is built from TRBV19 and TRBJ1-1; D unclear. Trimming removed 8 bases from V and 8 bases from J, with 12 bases in between. CDR3 length: 11 amino acids. In germline, CDR1 is LNHDA, CDR2 SQIVND (reference sequence). CDR3 in amino acids: CASLGFSEAFF. Written as DNA, the CDR3 is TGTGCCAGTTTGGGTTTTTCCGAAGCTTTCTTT.

This clonotype was picked up many times. The chain carries TRBV4-2 and TRBJ2-1; D might be TRBD1 or TRBD2, each matching 5 bases. Germline V gives CDR1 LGHNA, CDR2 YNFKEQ. CDR3 size: 15 residues. The germline V and J ends were trimmed by 0 bases and 5 bases, with 11 bases remaining between them. The CDR3 region has the DNA TGTGCCAGCAGCCAAGATTGGGACGTAGACAATGAGCAGTTCTTC. It translates to CASSQDWDVDNEQFF.

V gene TRBV29-1 combines with J gene TRBJ2-3; D may be TRBD2 (6 bases). Germline CDR1 SQVTM, CDR2 ANQGSEA. CDR3 length: 13 residues. Trimming shortened V by 3 bases and J by 0 bases, and 7 bases separated the two germline ends. DNA for the CDR3: TGCAGCGTTGAGACTAGAAGCACAGATACGCAGTATTTT. Amino acid sequence: CSVETRSTDTQYF.

About this clonotype: The junction departs from germline at one end; a sequencing error may be responsible. The J gene is TRBJ1-4, the V gene TRBV6-8, with TRBD1 matching over 8 bases. The germline CDR1 and CDR2 sequences are MNHGY and SAAAGT. The CDR3 extends over 14 amino acids. The CDR3 is CASRDRVNNEKLIF. Written as DNA, the CDR3 is TGTGCCAGCAGGGACAGGGTTAATAATGAAAAACTGATTTTT.

This clonotype was found a few times. This chain uses TRBV11-2 with TRBJ2-3; 9 nucleotides align to TRBD1. Germline-derived CDR1 and CDR2 are SGHAT and FQNNGV. The length of the CDR3 is 18 residues. V lost 5 bases to trimming and J lost 3 bases; unmatched junction nucleotides: 15. This CDR3 is CASSPQSGTGRGTDTQYF. CDR3 sequence (DNA): TGTGCCAGCAGCCCCCAATCCGGGACAGGGAGGGGTACAGATACGCAGTATTTT.

The genes are TRBV11-3 and TRBJ2-2; TRBD1 agrees at 7 bases. Germline-derived CDR1 and CDR2 are SGHNT and YENEEA. J lost 4 bases, V lost 4 bases, and 6 bases had no gene match. The CDR3 spans 15 residues. The CDR3 region is CASSSGQTGTGELFF. Written as DNA, the CDR3 is TGTGCCAGCAGCTCGGGACAGACTGGCACCGGGGAGCTGTTTTTT.

This clonotype was seen many times. The chain carries TRBV7-2 and TRBJ2-7; 9 bases are shared with TRBD2. The V gene's germline CDR1 is SGHTA and CDR2 FQGNSA. V lost 5 bases, J lost 5 bases, and 10 bases stayed unmatched. The CDR3 is 15 residues long. The CDR3 DNA reads TGTGCCAGCAGCCCGCCGGGACTAGCTCTCGACGAGCAGTACTTC. As protein: CASSPPGLALDEQYF.

This clonotype has a handful of counts. The rearrangement uses TRBV7-2 and TRBJ2-5; 8 nucleotides agree with TRBD2. The CDR3 runs to 16 residues. The germline V gene has CDR1 SGHTA and CDR2 FQGNSA. V lost 2 bases, J lost 5 bases, and 10 bases stayed unmatched. The CDR3 region is CASSLMSGSFQETQYF. The CDR3 coding sequence is TGTGCCAGCAGCTTAATGAGCGGGAGCTTTCAGGAGACCCAGTACTTC.

On this clonotype: The CDR3 end shows no conserved phenylalanine or tryptophan, and so a read error is likely. The rearrangement links TRBV2 to TRBJ2-2; D may be TRBD2 (6 bases). With 11 bases removed from V and 4 bases from J, the gap between germline ends came to 20 bases. Germline CDR1 is SNHLY and CDR2 is FYNNEI. This CDR3 is built from 15 residues. Here the CDR3 DNA reads TGTGCCGCGAAGGGTGGGAGGTTACGCACCGGGGAGCTGTTTTTG. Its protein is CAAKGGRLRTGELFL.

This chain connects TRBV20-1 to TRBJ2-1; 9 nucleotides line up with TRBD2. Germline CDR1 reads DFQATT; CDR2 reads SNEGSKA (reference sequence). J lost 9 bases, V lost 1 base, and 7 bases had no gene match. This CDR3 comprises 14 residues. CDR3 sequence (DNA): TGCAGTGCTAGAGGTCAAGCGGGGGGTAGTGAGCAGTTCTTC. This codes for CSARGQAGGSEQFF.

The V call is TRBV5-3, the J call TRBJ1-5; 11 nucleotides match TRBD1. TRBV5-3 belongs to the ORF category, with a function that is uncertain. The CDR3 has 15 amino acids. V trimming: 8 bases; J trimming: 6 bases; junction bases outside the gene matches: 10. CDR3 nucleotides: TGTGCCAGCTCCAAGGACAGGGGGCGATTTCAGCCCCAGCATTTT. This gives the protein CASSKDRGRFQPQHF.

The chain links TRBV24-1 to TRBJ2-3; D remains unclear. Trimming took off 4 bases at V and 5 bases at J, with 15 bases between the two ends. The V gene's germline CDR1 is KGHDR and CDR2 SFDVKD. The CDR3 totals 15 residues. The CDR3, as DNA: TGTGCCACCAGTGACACCCCTGCCAGTGAAGATACGCAGTATTTT. This encodes CATSDTPASEDTQYF.

The V and J genes are TRBV6-1 and TRBJ1-5; D is uncertain. Trimming left V 11 bases short and J 2 bases short, with 13 bases between. CDR3 length equals 13 residues. Germline values: CDR1 MNHNS, CDR2 SASEGT. The CDR3 region is CACAFDRNQPQHF. Here the CDR3 DNA reads TGTGCCTGCGCATTCGACCGCAATCAGCCCCAGCATTTT.

This clonotype was observed a few times. This chain joins TRBV6-2 or TRBV6-3 and TRBJ1-1; D not certain. CDR3 length: 14 amino acids. Trimming left V 3 bases short and J 3 bases short, with 11 bases between. Germline V gene lookup returns CDR1 MNHEY and CDR2 SVGEGT. CDR3 sequence: CASSYEGGYTEAFF. CDR3 DNA sequence: TGTGCCAGCAGTTATGAGGGAGGGTACACTGAAGCTTTCTTT.

The chain couples TRBV7-8 to TRBJ1-3, with 7 bases lining up with TRBD1. Germline values: CDR1 SGHVS, CDR2 FQNEAQ. The CDR3 extends over 16 amino acids. Trimming removed 3 bases from V and 2 bases from J; junction bases left unmatched: 7. The CDR3 is CASSFQTTGTGNTIYF. As DNA, the CDR3 is TGTGCCAGCAGCTTCCAAACGACAGGGACTGGAAACACCATATATTTT.